This record looks at one T cell receptor beta chain sequence and its context. Its specificity is not known. This entry comes from a study of CD8 T cells in Susac syndrome. Points from the study as a whole: The TCR sequencing and HLA analysis in the study involved a relatively small number of individuals, as the study acknowledged.

V was shortened by 1 base and J by 4 bases, with 6 bases between the two germline ends. The CDR3 totals 12 residues. CDR1 SQVTM and CDR2 ANQGSEA come from the germline V gene. RNA totalling roughly 0.5 to 1 ug underwent reverse transcription with random hexamers. One entry per CDR3 protein results from TCRdb running MiXCR on the immunoSEQ multiplex PCR reads. The repertoire holds about 120,000 distinct CDR3 sequences, with around 94% as singletons. Sequencing input: CD4+ T cells from PBMCs. This chain uses TRBV29-1 with TRBJ2-3, with D perhaps being TRBD1 or TRBD2 (5 bases each). The sequence came from a human donor with multiple sclerosis. The chain's CDR3 is CSVEGGSDTQYF. As DNA, the CDR3 is TGCAGCGTTGAAGGGGGGTCAGATACGCAGTATTTT.